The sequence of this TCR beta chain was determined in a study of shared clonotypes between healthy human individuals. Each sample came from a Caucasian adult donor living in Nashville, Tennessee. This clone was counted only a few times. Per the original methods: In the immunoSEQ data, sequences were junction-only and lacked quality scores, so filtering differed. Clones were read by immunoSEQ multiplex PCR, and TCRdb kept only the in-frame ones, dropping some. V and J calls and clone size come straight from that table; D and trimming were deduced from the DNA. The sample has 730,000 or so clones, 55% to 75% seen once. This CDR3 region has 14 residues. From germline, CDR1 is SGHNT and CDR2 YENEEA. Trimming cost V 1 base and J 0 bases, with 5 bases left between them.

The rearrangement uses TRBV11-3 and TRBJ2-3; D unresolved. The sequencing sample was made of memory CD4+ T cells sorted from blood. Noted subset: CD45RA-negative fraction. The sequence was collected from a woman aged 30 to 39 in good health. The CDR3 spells CASSLGGSTDTQYF. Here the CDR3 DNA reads TGTGCCAGCAGCTTAGGGGGAAGCACAGATACGCAGTATTTT.